This T cell receptor beta chain was identified during a study of tumor-infiltrating lymphocytes in primary liver carcinoma. Turning to the study itself: In every tissue type, samples returned a similar yield of roughly 3.5 to 8 million productive TCRbeta reads. Broader study findings: A significantly higher top-250-clone fraction was found in tumors than in blood (p = 0.039).

This CDR3 has 18 residues. Germline loops: CDR1 LNHDA, CDR2 SQIVND (reference sequence). J gave up 1 base and V 5 bases, and 3 bases lay outside the gene matches. Synthesis of TCR beta cDNA was carried out from about 500 ng total RNA with a constant-region primer. Employing slightly modified ARM-PCR, three nested multiplex PCR rounds were run, and these gave rise to the TCR beta libraries. The first two PCR rounds, nine to ten cycles each, used TRBV1-TRBV30 forward primers and a C-beta reverse primer. TCRdb processed the multiplex PCR reads anew with MiXCR; each CDR3 protein has one entry. The data contain 80,000 or so distinct CDR3 sequences, over 70% of them seen just once; the ten biggest clones take up approximately 13%. As for this clonotype: What it binds is unknown.

Starting material for RNA and DNA co-extraction consisted of about 20-30 mg of unsorted bulk tissue. The receptor comes from a woman aged 60-75 years with primary liver carcinoma and hepatitis B virus infection. This rearrangement joins TRBV19 to TRBJ2-6; TRBD2 matches 15 bases. The specimen was liver tumor tissue from sampling region 4. Described subset: tumor region T4, right-lateral pole. CDR3 loop: CASSGTSGRQSGANVLTF. The DNA of the CDR3 is TGTGCCAGTAGTGGGACTAGCGGGAGGCAGTCTGGGGCCAACGTCCTGACTTTC.